This T cell receptor (beta chain) was recorded in a study of cytomegalovirus exposure and HLA in healthy donors. At the level of the study: Earlier, 110 million or so unique TCR beta sequences were recovered from 170 million or so T cells by an analysis. Study-level results: Most TCR sequences were seen very rarely across donors, but some public TCRs occurred in many.

Trimming left V 1 base short and J 5 bases short, with 15 bases between. Germline V gene sequence: CDR1 MDHEN, CDR2 SYDVKM. This CDR3 spans 16 amino acids. Notes on this clone: Its target is not known.

The PCR made use of 60 Vbeta and 13 Jbeta primers. Assay used: immunoSEQ multiplex PCR; TCRdb lists only in-frame clones, some missing. Of about 110,000 clones in the sample, 77% are singletons; the top ten hold roughly 3.5%. This TCR was sampled from a human donor in good health. This rearrangement joins TRBV28 to TRBJ2-1; possible D gene TRBD2, 5 bases. Sequencing was done on a sample of PBMCs. The DNA for the CDR3 is TGTGCCAGCAGTTTATCCTATAGCGCCAGAGACAATGAGCAGTTCTTC. It yields the protein CASSLSYSARDNEQFF.